This TCR beta chain was recorded in a study of coeliac disease. Study background: Each coeliac patient was active, refractory type I, or diet-controlled.

This clone was seen only a few times. As yet, its antigen is unknown. Produced via immunoSEQ multiplex PCR; TCRdb's table is partial and in-frame only. The repertoire consists of around 3,900 clones, with roughly two thirds occurring once and the leading ten covering roughly 9.4%. The study, taken as a whole, reports: According to the authors, this method cannot detect gliadin-specific T cells in an unbiased way. Lower clonality than controls marked TRB and TRG repertoires from active celiac intraepithelial and lamina propria samples. Intraepithelial and lamina propria fractions were not highly pure, so cross-contamination was possible. Most TRB amino acid sequences occurred in only one sample.

The V gene lost 5 bases and the J gene lost 8 bases, with 13 bases spanning the gap. Per germline, CDR1 SGDLS and CDR2 YYNGEE. The CDR3 totals 12 residues. The clonotype comes from a man aged 65-85 years with active celiac disease. The rearrangement uses TRBV9 and TRBJ1-1, with D unresolved. Source material: intraepithelial lymphocytes from the gut. CDR3 bases: TGTGCCAGCAGTGAGGGTAGTGACGAAGCTTTCTTT. Its protein is CASSEGSDEAFF.